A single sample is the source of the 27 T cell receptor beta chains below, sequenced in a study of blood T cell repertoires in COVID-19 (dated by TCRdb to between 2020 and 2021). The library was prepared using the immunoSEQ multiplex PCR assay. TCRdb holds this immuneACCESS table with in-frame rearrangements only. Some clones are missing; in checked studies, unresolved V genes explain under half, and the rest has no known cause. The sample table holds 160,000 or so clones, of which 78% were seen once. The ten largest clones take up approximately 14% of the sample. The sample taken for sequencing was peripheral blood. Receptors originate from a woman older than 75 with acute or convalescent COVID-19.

The DNA of the CDR3 is TGCGCCAGCAGCCCCGGACCGGATCGGAGGGGAACAAGCGTTCAAGAGACCCAGTACTTC. The encoded protein is CASSPGPDRRGTSVQETQYF. The gene calls are TRBV5-1 and TRBJ2-5; a possible D gene is TRBD2 (6 bases). The CDR3 totals 20 residues. Germline CDR1 and CDR2: SGHRS and YFSETQ. V gave up 4 bases and J gave up 2 bases, with 30 bases separating them.

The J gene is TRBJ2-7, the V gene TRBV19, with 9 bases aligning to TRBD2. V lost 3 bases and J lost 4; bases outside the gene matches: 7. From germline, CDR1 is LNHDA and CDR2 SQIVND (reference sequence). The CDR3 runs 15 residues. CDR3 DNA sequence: TGTGCCAGTAGTATCGCTAGCGGGAAAGGTTACGAGCAGTACTTC. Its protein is CASSIASGKGYEQYF.

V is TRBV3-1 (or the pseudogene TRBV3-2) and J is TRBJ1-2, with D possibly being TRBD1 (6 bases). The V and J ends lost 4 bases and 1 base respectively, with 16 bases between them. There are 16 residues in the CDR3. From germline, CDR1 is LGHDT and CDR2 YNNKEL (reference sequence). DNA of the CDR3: TGTGCCAGCAGCCGCGAGGACAGCATCATTAACTATGGCTACACCTTC. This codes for CASSREDSIINYGYTF.

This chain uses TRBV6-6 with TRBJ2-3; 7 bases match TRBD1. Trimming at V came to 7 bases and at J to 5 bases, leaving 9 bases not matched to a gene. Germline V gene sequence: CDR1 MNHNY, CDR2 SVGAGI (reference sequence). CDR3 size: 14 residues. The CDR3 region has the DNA TGTGCCAGCACAGGACAGGAGAAACTAGATACGCAGTATTTT. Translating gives CASTGQEKLDTQYF.

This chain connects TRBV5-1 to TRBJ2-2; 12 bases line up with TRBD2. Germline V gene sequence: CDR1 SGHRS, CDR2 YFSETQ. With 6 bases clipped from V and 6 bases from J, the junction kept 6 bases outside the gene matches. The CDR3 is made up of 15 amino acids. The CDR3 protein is CASTGLAGRAGELFF. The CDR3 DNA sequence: TGCGCCAGCACCGGACTAGCGGGAAGGGCCGGGGAGCTGTTTTTT.

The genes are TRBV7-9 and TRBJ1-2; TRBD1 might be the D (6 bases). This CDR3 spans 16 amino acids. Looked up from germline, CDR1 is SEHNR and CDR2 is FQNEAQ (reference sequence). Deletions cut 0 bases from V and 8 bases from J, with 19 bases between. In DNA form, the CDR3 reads TGTGCCAGCAGCTTAGCTGCCGCAGGGGAGTTCGACGGCTACACCTTC. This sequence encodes CASSLAAAGEFDGYTF.

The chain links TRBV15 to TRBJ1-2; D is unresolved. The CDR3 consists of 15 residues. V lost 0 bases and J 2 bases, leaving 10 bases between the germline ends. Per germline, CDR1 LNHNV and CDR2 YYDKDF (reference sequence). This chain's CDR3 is CATSRDYRGNYGYTF. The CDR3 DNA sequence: TGTGCCACCAGCAGAGATTATCGAGGGAACTATGGCTACACCTTC.

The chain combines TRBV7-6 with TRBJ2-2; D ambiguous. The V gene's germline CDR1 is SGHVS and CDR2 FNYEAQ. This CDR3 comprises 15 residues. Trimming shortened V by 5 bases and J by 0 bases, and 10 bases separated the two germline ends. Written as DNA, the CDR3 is TGTGCCAGCAGCCCCTCTGCAGCGAACACCGGGGAGCTGTTTTTT. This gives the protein CASSPSAANTGELFF. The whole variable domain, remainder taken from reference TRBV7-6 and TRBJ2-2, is GAGVSQSPRYKVTKRGQDVALRCDPISGHVSLYWYRQALGQGPEFLTYFNYEAQQDKSGLPNDRFSAERPEGSISTLTIQRTEQRDSAMYRCASSPSAANTGELFFGEGSRLTVL.

The CDR3 spells CASSTHPTGPNSPLHF. Here the CDR3 DNA reads TGTGCCAGCAGCACCCACCCCACAGGCCCAAATTCACCCCTCCACTTT. This sequence joins TRBV5-4 and TRBJ1-6; D might be TRBD1 (5 bases). Germline V gene lookup returns CDR1 SGHNT and CDR2 YYREEE (reference sequence). V dropped 4 bases and J dropped 7 bases, with 18 bases sitting between them. CDR3 length: 16 residues. Full variable domain (missing parts from reference TRBV5-4 and TRBJ1-6): ETGVTQSPTHLIKTRGQQVTLRCSSQSGHNTVSWYQQALGQGPQFIFQYYREEENGRGNFPPRFSGLQFPNYSSELNVNALELDDSALYLCASSTHPTGPNSPLHFGNGTRLTVT.

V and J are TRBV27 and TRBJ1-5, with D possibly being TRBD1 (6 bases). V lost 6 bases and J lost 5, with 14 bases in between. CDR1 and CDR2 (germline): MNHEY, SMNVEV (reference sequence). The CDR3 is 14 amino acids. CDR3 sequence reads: CASSPTGPDQPQHF. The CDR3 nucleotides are TGTGCCAGCAGCCCCACAGGGCCCGATCAGCCCCAGCATTTT.

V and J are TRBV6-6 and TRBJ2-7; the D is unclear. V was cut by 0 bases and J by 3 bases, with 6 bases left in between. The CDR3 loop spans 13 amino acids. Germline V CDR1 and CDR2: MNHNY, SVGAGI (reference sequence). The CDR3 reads CASSYSLLYEQYF. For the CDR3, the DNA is TGTGCCAGCAGTTACTCCCTCCTCTACGAGCAGTACTTC.

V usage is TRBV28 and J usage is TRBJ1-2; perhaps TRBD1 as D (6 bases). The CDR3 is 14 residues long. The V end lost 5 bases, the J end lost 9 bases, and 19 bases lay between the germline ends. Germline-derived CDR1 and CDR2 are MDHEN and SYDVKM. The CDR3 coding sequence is TGTGCCAGCAGTCTAGGACAGTTGGGGGAGAGCTACACCTTC. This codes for CASSLGQLGESYTF.

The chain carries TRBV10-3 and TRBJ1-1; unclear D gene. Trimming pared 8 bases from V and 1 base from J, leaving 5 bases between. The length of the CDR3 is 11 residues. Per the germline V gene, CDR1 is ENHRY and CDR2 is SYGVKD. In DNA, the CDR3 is TGTGCCATCCGGGGGAACACTGAAGCTTTCTTT. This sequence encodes CAIRGNTEAFF.

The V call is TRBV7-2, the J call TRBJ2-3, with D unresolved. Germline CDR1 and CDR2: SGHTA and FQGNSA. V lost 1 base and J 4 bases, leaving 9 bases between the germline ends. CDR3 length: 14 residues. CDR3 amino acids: CASSLDPDSDTQYF. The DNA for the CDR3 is TGTGCCAGCAGCTTAGATCCAGACTCAGATACGCAGTATTTT. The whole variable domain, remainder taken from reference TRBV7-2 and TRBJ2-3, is GAGVSQSPSNKVTEKGKDVELRCDPISGHTALYWYRQSLGQGLEFLIYFQGNSAPDKSGLPSDRFSAERTGGSVSTLTIQRTQQEDSAVYLCASSLDPDSDTQYFGPGTRLTVL.

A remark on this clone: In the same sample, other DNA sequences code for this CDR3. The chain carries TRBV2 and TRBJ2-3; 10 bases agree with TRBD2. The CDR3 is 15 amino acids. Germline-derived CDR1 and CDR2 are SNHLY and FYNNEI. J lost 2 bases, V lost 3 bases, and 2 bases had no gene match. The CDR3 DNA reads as TGTGCCAGCAGTGAGACTAGCGGGCTCACAGATACGCAGTATTTT. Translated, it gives CASSETSGLTDTQYF.

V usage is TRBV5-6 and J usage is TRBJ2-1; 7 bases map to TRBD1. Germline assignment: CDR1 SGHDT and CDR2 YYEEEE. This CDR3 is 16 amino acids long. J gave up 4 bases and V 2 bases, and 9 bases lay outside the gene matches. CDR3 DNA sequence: TGTGCCAGCAGCTTTCTGGGAACAGGGGTATACAATGAGCAGTTCTTC. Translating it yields CASSFLGTGVYNEQFF.

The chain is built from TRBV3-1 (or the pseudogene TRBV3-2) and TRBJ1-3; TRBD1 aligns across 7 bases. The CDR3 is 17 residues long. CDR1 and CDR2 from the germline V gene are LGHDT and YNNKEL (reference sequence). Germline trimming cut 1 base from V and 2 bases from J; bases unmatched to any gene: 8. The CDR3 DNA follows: TGTGCCAGCAGCCAAGTCCTGACAGGGAACCCTGGAAACACCATATATTTT. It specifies CASSQVLTGNPGNTIYF.

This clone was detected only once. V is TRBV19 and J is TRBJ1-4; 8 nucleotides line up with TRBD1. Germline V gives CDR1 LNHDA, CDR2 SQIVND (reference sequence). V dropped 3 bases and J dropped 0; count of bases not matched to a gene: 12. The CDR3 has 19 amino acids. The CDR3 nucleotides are TGTGCCAGTAGTATCCGGGACAGGTTCCGGACGCCAACTAATGAAAAACTGTTTTTT. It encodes CASSIRDRFRTPTNEKLFF.

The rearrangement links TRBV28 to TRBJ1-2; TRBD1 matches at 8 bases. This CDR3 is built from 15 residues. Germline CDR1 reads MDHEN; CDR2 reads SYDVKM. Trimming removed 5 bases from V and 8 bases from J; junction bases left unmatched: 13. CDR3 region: CASSPGGAGFGGYTF. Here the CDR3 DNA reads TGTGCCAGCAGTCCAGGGGGCGCAGGATTCGGGGGCTACACCTTC.

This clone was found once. CDR3 protein: CASRSGGTRQETQYF. DNA of the CDR3: TGTGCCAGCAGATCCGGGGGGACAAGACAAGAGACCCAGTACTTC. The rearrangement uses TRBV2 and TRBJ2-5, with D perhaps TRBD2 (7 bases). Between the trimmed V and J ends, which lost 6 bases and 2 bases, there was a span of 16 bases. The germline V gene encodes CDR1 SNHLY and CDR2 FYNNEI. CDR3 length: 15 residues.

CDR3 residues: CASSQGQGPPYEQYF. The CDR3 nucleotides are TGTGCCAGCAGCCAGGGACAGGGGCCGCCCTACGAGCAGTACTTC. The V and J genes are TRBV4-2 and TRBJ2-7; 10 nucleotides match TRBD1. After removal of 3 bases from V and 2 bases from J, the junction contained 4 bases not matched to a gene. The CDR3 runs to 15 residues. Germline CDR1 is LGHNA and CDR2 is YNFKEQ.

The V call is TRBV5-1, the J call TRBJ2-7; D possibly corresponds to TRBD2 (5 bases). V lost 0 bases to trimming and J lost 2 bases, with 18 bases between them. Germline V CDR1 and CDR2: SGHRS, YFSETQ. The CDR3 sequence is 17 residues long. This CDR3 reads CASSLAGVGGLTYEQYF. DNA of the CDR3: TGCGCCAGCAGCTTGGCAGGCGTGGGCGGGCTTACCTACGAGCAGTACTTC.

In DNA form, the CDR3 reads TGTGCCAGCAGCTGGACAGGGGGCGGCTATGGCTACACCTTC. This encodes CASSWTGGGYGYTF. The chain has TRBV6-2 or TRBV6-3 and TRBJ1-2, with 11 bases identical to TRBD1. CDR1 is MNHEY and CDR2 is SVGEGT in the germline V gene. With 6 bases clipped from V and 4 bases from J, the junction kept 4 bases outside the gene matches. The CDR3 sequence is 14 residues long.

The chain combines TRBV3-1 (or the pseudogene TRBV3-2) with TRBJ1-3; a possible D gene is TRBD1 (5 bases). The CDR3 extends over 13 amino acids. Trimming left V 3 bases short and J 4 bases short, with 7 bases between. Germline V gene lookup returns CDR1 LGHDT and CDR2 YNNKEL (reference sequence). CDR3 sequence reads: CASSQGGGNTIYF. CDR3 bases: TGTGCCAGCAGCCAGGGGGGAGGAAACACCATATATTTT.

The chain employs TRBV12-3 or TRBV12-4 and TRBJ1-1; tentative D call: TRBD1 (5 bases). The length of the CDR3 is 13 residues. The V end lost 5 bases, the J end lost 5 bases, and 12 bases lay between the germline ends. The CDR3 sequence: CASSPPPGTEAFF. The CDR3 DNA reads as TGTGCCAGCAGTCCGCCCCCAGGGACTGAAGCTTTCTTT.

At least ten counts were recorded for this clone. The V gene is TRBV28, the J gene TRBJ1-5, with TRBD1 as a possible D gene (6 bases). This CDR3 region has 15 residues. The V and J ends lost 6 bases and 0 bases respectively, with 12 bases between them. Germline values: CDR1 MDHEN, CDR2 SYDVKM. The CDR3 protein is CASSEGQTSNQPQHF. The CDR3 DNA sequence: TGTGCCAGCAGCGAGGGACAAACTAGCAATCAGCCCCAGCATTTT.

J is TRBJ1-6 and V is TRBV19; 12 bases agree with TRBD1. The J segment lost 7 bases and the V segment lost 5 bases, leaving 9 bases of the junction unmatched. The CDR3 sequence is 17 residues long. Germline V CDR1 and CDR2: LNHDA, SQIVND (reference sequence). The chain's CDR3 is CASSGRDRGQKNSPLHF. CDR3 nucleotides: TGTGCCAGTAGTGGGAGGGACAGGGGGCAGAAAAATTCACCCCTCCACTTT.